Sequencing of this TCR beta chain was carried out in a study of long-term antiretroviral therapy in people with HIV. Study background: The 2015 immediate-ART recommendation was preceded by the earliest samples by about a decade. Notes on the study in general: Information on adherence, resistance and therapy changes was unavailable. Clones with expansion before ART led the repertoire at all time points.

As for this clone: Its target is unknown.

V was pared by 4 bases and J by 3 bases, with 10 bases between. There are 13 residues in the CDR3. Germline V lookup: CDR1 SGHTS, CDR2 YDEGEE. Sequencing relied on immunoSEQ assay v3.0, run at survey level. Only in-frame clones appear in the TCRdb table, and some are missing; sequencing was by immunoSEQ multiplex PCR. Altogether over 10,000 clones are present, 70% to 80% being singletons, with the ten largest covering roughly a fifth. The sequence derives from a woman aged 40 to 49 with HIV. This chain links TRBV5-8 with TRBJ2-5; D remains unclear. Material: unsorted PBMCs, obtained 0.5 years before starting antiretroviral therapy. CDR3 sequence reads: CASSRRGKETQYF. The CDR3, as DNA: TGTGCCAGCAGCAGACGAGGAAAAGAGACCCAGTACTTC.